These 32 T cell receptor beta chains came from one sample sequenced in a study of T cell changes during pregnancy in multiple sclerosis. Data came from immunoSEQ multiplex PCR; TCRdb stores just in-frame clones and leaves some out. The sample consists of 40,000 or so clones, roughly nine tenths of them appearing once. Sequenced here: CD8+ T cells from peripheral blood mononuclear cells, sampled in the second trimester of pregnancy. The receptors shown here come from a female donor with multiple sclerosis, enrolled in a pregnancy study.

V and J are TRBV5-4 and TRBJ1-3; weak D call: TRBD1 (5 bases). Trimming pared 4 bases from V and 4 bases from J, leaving 12 bases between. Germline CDR1 SGHNT, CDR2 YYREEE (reference sequence). The CDR3 runs 14 residues. Here the CDR3 DNA reads TGTGCCAGCAGCACAGGAACAGGCGGAAACACCATATATTTT. Its protein is CASSTGTGGNTIYF.

The chain is built from TRBV4-3 and TRBJ2-7, with D possibly being TRBD1 (8 bases). The CDR3 runs to 14 residues. Trimming pared 0 bases from V and 6 bases from J, leaving 12 bases between. Per the germline V gene, CDR1 is LGHNA and CDR2 is YSLEER. CDR3 in amino acids: CASSQENRGGEQYF. CDR3 bases: TGCGCCAGCAGCCAAGAAAACAGGGGGGGCGAGCAGTACTTC.

This clone is large within its sample. The rearrangement joins TRBV18 to TRBJ1-3; D ambiguous. Per the germline V gene, CDR1 is KGHSH and CDR2 is LQKENI. This CDR3 comprises 16 residues. With 1 base removed from V and 0 bases from J, the gap between germline ends came to 10 bases. CDR3 coding DNA: TGTGCCAGCTCACCACGGAGACTAAACTCTGGAAACACCATATATTTT. It codes for CASSPRRLNSGNTIYF.

Written as DNA, the CDR3 is TGCAGCGCCAACCCACAGGGTGTGGGAGAGACCCAGTACTTC. Residues: CSANPQGVGETQYF. The V and J genes are TRBV29-1 and TRBJ2-5, with TRBD1 as a possible D gene (6 bases). The CDR3 totals 14 residues. The V end lost 7 bases, the J end lost 4 bases, and 19 bases lay between the germline ends. CDR1 is SQVTM and CDR2 is ANQGSEA in the germline V gene.

The chain employs TRBV27 and TRBJ1-5; D ambiguous. The CDR3 consists of 14 residues. Looked up from germline, CDR1 is MNHEY and CDR2 is SMNVEV (reference sequence). V was shortened by 1 base and J by 5 bases, with 9 bases between the two germline ends. CDR3 residues: CASSLWGGDQPQHF. In DNA, the CDR3 is TGTGCCAGCAGTTTATGGGGAGGCGATCAGCCCCAGCATTTT.

The V call is TRBV5-6, the J call TRBJ2-1; no definite D call. The CDR3 is made up of 13 amino acids. V was pared by 5 bases and J by 0 bases, with 6 bases between. Germline CDR1 SGHDT, CDR2 YYEEEE. The CDR3 loop reads CASRWSSYNEQFF. Here the CDR3 DNA reads TGTGCCAGCAGGTGGAGCTCCTACAATGAGCAGTTCTTC.

This clone was counted once. The V gene is TRBV6-4, the J gene TRBJ1-1; 7 nucleotides align to TRBD1. Germline V gene sequence: CDR1 MRHNA, CDR2 SNTAGT. V was pared by 0 bases and J by 6 bases, with 7 bases of the junction left unmatched. CDR3 length: 15 amino acids. The DNA for the CDR3 is TGTGCCAGCAGTGACTCAGGAGGGGGCGCATCTGAAGCTTTCTTT. It translates to CASSDSGGGASEAFF.

This rearrangement joins TRBV13 to TRBJ2-3, with 10 bases matching TRBD2. The CDR3 is made up of 15 amino acids. The germline V gene encodes CDR1 PRHDT and CDR2 FYEKMQ (reference sequence). Trimming at V came to 6 bases and at J to 3 bases, leaving 6 bases not matched to a gene. In DNA, the CDR3 is TGTGCCAGCAGAGTAGCGGGAGGCGGGACAGATACGCAGTATTTT. Encoded protein: CASRVAGGGTDTQYF.

The chain has TRBV27 and TRBJ1-5; TRBD1 matches 7 bases. This CDR3 is 15 amino acids long. CDR1 is MNHEY, CDR2 SMNVEV, per germline (reference sequence). The trim removed 2 bases at V and 6 bases at J, leaving 7 bases unmatched. CDR3 DNA sequence: TGTGCCAGCAGTTTACCGACAGGGAGCGGTCAGCCCCAGCATTTT. Amino acids: CASSLPTGSGQPQHF.

The V call is TRBV30, the J call TRBJ2-7; perhaps TRBD1 as D (5 bases). The CDR3 consists of 16 residues. V was trimmed by 0 bases and J by 1 base, leaving 16 bases between them. CDR1 and CDR2 (germline): GTSNPN, SVGIG (reference sequence). The CDR3, as DNA: TGTGCCTGGAGTGTACAAAGTTCAGGGTTGTCCTACGAGCAGTACTTC. It yields the protein CAWSVQSSGLSYEQYF.

This chain links TRBV2 with TRBJ1-4; D is ambiguous. With 5 bases removed from V and 5 bases from J, the gap between germline ends came to 15 bases. The CDR3 is made up of 15 amino acids. CDR1 SNHLY and CDR2 FYNNEI come from the germline V gene. The CDR3 DNA reads TGTGCCAGCAGTTCGGTTGAGGATAGGAATGAAAAACTGTTTTTT. Its translation is CASSSVEDRNEKLFF.

V usage is TRBV7-4 and J usage is TRBJ1-5; 8 nucleotides agree with TRBD1. J was trimmed by 6 bases and V by 4 bases; bases with no gene match: 23. The germline V gene has CDR1 SGHVT and CDR2 SQSDAQ. The CDR3 has 20 amino acids. CDR3 residues: CASSSRKKGRGRGYGQPQHF. CDR3 sequence (DNA): TGTGCCAGCAGCTCCAGAAAAAAGGGCAGGGGGCGCGGGTATGGTCAGCCCCAGCATTTT.

The chain couples TRBV2 to TRBJ1-1; no reliable D call. With 0 bases removed from V and 0 bases from J, the gap between germline ends came to 8 bases. The germline gives CDR1 SNHLY, CDR2 FYNNEI. The CDR3 runs 15 residues. The CDR3, as DNA: TGTGCCAGCAGTGAAGCGCACACAATGAACACTGAAGCTTTCTTT. Encoded protein: CASSEAHTMNTEAFF.

The J gene is TRBJ1-1, the V gene TRBV5-5, with 7 bases identical to TRBD1. The junction had 9 bases not matched to a gene; V was cut back by 4 bases and J by 0 bases. This CDR3 has 16 residues. The germline V gene encodes CDR1 SGHKS and CDR2 YYEKEE (reference sequence). The CDR3 coding sequence is TGTGCCAGCAGCGGGGACAGTGATTTGATGAACACTGAAGCTTTCTTT. Its protein is CASSGDSDLMNTEAFF.

V usage is TRBV28 and J usage is TRBJ2-1; 8 positions match TRBD2. The CDR3 runs 16 residues. The junction had 13 bases not matched to a gene; V was cut back by 6 bases and J by 6 bases. Germline V CDR1 and CDR2: MDHEN, SYDVKM. In DNA, the CDR3 is TGTGCCAGCAGCCGAGGGGTTGGCGGGAGGACCAATGAGCAGTTCTTC. It specifies CASSRGVGGRTNEQFF.

This clone was detected only once. The chain employs TRBV28 and TRBJ1-1; 7 bases align to TRBD1. With V trimmed by 6 bases and J by 4 bases, 14 bases remained unmatched. The CDR3 contains 16 residues. Germline loops: CDR1 MDHEN, CDR2 SYDVKM. CDR3 sequence: CASRTWTPGGRTEAFF. The CDR3 DNA is TGTGCCAGCAGGACATGGACACCAGGGGGGCGCACTGAAGCTTTCTTT. The entire variable domain, with the rest obtained from reference TRBV28 and TRBJ1-1, is as follows: DVKVTQSSRYLVKRTGEKVFLECVQDMDHENMFWYRQDPGLGLRLIYFSYDVKMKEKGDIPEGYSVSREKKERFSLILESASTNQTSMYLCASRTWTPGGRTEAFFGQGTRLTVV.

The V call is TRBV9, the J call TRBJ2-4, with TRBD2 matching over 16 bases. Germline trimming cut 3 bases from V and 0 bases from J; bases unmatched to any gene: 6. Germline V CDR1 and CDR2: SGDLS, YYNGEE. The CDR3 runs 19 residues. The CDR3 DNA sequence: TGTGCCAGCAGCGACCCCGGGACTAGCGGGGGGGGAGCCAAAAACATTCAGTACTTC. Protein sequence: CASSDPGTSGGGAKNIQYF.

The genes are TRBV4-1 and TRBJ1-6; a possible D gene is TRBD1 (5 bases). This CDR3 is 15 amino acids long. With 2 bases removed from V and 4 bases from J, the gap between germline ends came to 9 bases. Germline values: CDR1 MGHRA, CDR2 YSYEKL. The CDR3 bases are TGCGCCAGCAGCCAACCTGACAGTTATAATTCACCCCTCCACTTT. Its translation: CASSQPDSYNSPLHF.

The chain is built from TRBV7-9 and TRBJ1-5; 7 nucleotides agree with TRBD1. Unmatched junction bases numbered 6, after V lost 5 bases and J lost 2 bases. The CDR3 has 15 residues. Germline V gene lookup returns CDR1 SEHNR and CDR2 FQNEAQ (reference sequence). CDR3 bases: TGTGCCAGCAGCCCGGACAGGTTCGGCAATCAGCCCCAGCATTTT. Its translation is CASSPDRFGNQPQHF.

The rearrangement links TRBV5-6 to TRBJ1-2; possibly TRBD1 for D (5 bases). The CDR3 runs to 16 residues. Germline loops: CDR1 SGHDT, CDR2 YYEEEE. Trimming shortened V by 0 bases and J by 0 bases, and 12 bases separated the two germline ends. CDR3 sequence (DNA): TGTGCCAGCAGCTTGGAGGCAGGGCTAGCTAACTATGGCTACACCTTC. Its protein product is CASSLEAGLANYGYTF.

J is TRBJ2-5 and V is TRBV7-9, with a weak D call TRBD2 (6 bases). Per germline, CDR1 SEHNR and CDR2 FQNEAQ (reference sequence). V was pared by 7 bases and J by 0 bases, with 9 bases between. The CDR3 is made up of 13 amino acids. The DNA for the CDR3 is TGTGCCAGCATTAGCGGCTACCAAGAGACCCAGTACTTC. It translates to CASISGYQETQYF.

The chain employs TRBV7-9 and TRBJ2-7; 7 nucleotides agree with TRBD1. Germline CDR1 reads SEHNR; CDR2 reads FQNEAQ (reference sequence). The CDR3 length is 13 residues. With 4 bases clipped from V and 3 bases from J, the junction kept 3 bases outside the gene matches. CDR3 amino acids: CASSSGQDYEQYF. CDR3 bases: TGTGCCAGCAGCTCCGGACAGGACTACGAGCAGTACTTC.

The chain employs TRBV29-1 and TRBJ1-2, with 7 bases lining up with TRBD1. V dropped 6 bases and J dropped 7; count of bases not matched to a gene: 20. This CDR3 has 16 residues. CDR1 and CDR2 (germline): SQVTM, ANQGSEA. CDR3 amino acids: CSVGYRDSHDWGGYTF. CDR3 nucleotides: TGCAGCGTCGGATACCGGGACAGCCATGACTGGGGTGGCTACACCTTC.

The J gene is TRBJ1-5, the V gene TRBV19; weak D call: TRBD1 (5 bases). The CDR3 sequence is 15 residues long. The V and J ends lost 7 bases and 1 base respectively, with 14 bases between them. CDR1 LNHDA and CDR2 SQIVND come from the germline V gene (reference sequence). CDR3 sequence: CASKEGRGSNQPQHF. The CDR3 bases are TGTGCCAGTAAAGAGGGGAGGGGCAGCAATCAGCCCCAGCATTTT.

By frequency in the sample, this clone is medium-sized. The chain combines TRBV6-6 with TRBJ1-5, with unresolved D. CDR3 length: 15 amino acids. Germline V lookup: CDR1 MNHNY, CDR2 SVGAGI (reference sequence). V lost 4 bases and J 1 base, leaving 11 bases between the germline ends. CDR3 sequence reads: CASSSPVRSNQPQHF. The CDR3 DNA reads as TGTGCCAGCAGTTCCCCTGTGCGGAGCAATCAGCCCCAGCATTTT.

The CDR3 loop is CASSPSMTGYQPQHF. CDR3 nucleotides: TGTGCCAGTAGCCCCTCAATGACAGGGTATCAGCCCCAGCATTTT. J is TRBJ1-5 and V is TRBV19; 7 nucleotides match TRBD1. CDR1 and CDR2 (germline): LNHDA, SQIVND (reference sequence). J gave up 5 bases and V 6 bases, and 10 bases lay outside the gene matches. The CDR3 is 15 amino acids.

The chain combines TRBV10-1 with TRBJ2-2; D remains ambiguous. Germline CDR1 WNHNN, CDR2 SYGVQD (reference sequence). This CDR3 contains 16 residues. V was shortened by 8 bases and J by 1 base, with 17 bases between the two germline ends. The CDR3 nucleotides are TGCGCCAGCGTATTCTTAGAGACAAAGAACACCGGGGAGCTGTTTTTT. This translates into CASVFLETKNTGELFF.

The chain links TRBV6-5 to TRBJ2-1; 10 bases fit TRBD2. Per germline, CDR1 MNHEY and CDR2 SVGAGI. V lost 6 bases, J lost 4 bases, and 3 bases stayed unmatched. CDR3 length: 14 amino acids. This CDR3 is CASSIAGGYNEQFF. CDR3 coding DNA: TGTGCCAGCAGCATAGCGGGAGGTTACAATGAGCAGTTCTTC.

The chain couples TRBV7-9 to TRBJ2-6; D not certain. Germline CDR1 and CDR2: SEHNR and FQNEAQ (reference sequence). Trimming left V 5 bases short and J 0 bases short, with 14 bases between. The CDR3 is made up of 17 amino acids. The CDR3 here is CASSPTHPYSGANVLTF. The CDR3 nucleotides read TGTGCCAGCAGCCCGACTCATCCCTACTCTGGGGCCAACGTCCTGACTTTC.

The V call is TRBV9, the J call TRBJ2-3; D not certain. Trimming left V 4 bases short and J 0 bases short, with 12 bases between. The CDR3 extends over 15 amino acids. Germline CDR1 reads SGDLS; CDR2 reads YYNGEE. This CDR3 is CASSPFLASTDTQYF. In DNA, the CDR3 is TGTGCCAGCAGCCCCTTCTTAGCTAGCACAGATACGCAGTATTTT.

V gene TRBV6-5 combines with J gene TRBJ2-7; 7 positions match TRBD2. The CDR3 has 13 residues. V shed 6 bases and J 2 bases; nucleotides not matched to a gene: 4. CDR1 is MNHEY and CDR2 is SVGAGI in the germline V gene. The CDR3 nucleotides are TGTGCCAGCAGCCTGACTAGCACCTACGAGCAGTACTTC. As protein: CASSLTSTYEQYF.

The count of this clone is one. This rearrangement joins TRBV30 to TRBJ2-7; 8 bases align to TRBD1. Looked up from germline, CDR1 is GTSNPN and CDR2 is SVGIG (reference sequence). The V segment lost 5 bases and the J segment 5 bases; nucleotides outside the gene matches: 2. The CDR3 runs 11 residues. DNA for the CDR3: TGTGCCTGGGACAGGGGTCACGAGCAGTACTTC. It translates to CAWDRGHEQYF.